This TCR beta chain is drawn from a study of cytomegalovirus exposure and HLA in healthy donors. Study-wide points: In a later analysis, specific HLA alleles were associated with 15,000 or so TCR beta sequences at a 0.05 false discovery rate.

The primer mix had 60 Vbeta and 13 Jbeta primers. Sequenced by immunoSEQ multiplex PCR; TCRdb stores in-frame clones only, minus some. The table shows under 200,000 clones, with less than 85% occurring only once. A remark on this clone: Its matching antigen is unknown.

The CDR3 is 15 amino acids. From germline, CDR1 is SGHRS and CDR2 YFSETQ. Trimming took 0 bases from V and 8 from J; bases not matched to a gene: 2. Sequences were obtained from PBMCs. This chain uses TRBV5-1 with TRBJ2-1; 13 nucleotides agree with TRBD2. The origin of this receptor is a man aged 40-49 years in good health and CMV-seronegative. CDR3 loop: CASSLVLAGGHEQFF. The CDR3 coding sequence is TGCGCCAGCAGCTTGGTACTAGCGGGGGGGCATGAGCAGTTCTTC.